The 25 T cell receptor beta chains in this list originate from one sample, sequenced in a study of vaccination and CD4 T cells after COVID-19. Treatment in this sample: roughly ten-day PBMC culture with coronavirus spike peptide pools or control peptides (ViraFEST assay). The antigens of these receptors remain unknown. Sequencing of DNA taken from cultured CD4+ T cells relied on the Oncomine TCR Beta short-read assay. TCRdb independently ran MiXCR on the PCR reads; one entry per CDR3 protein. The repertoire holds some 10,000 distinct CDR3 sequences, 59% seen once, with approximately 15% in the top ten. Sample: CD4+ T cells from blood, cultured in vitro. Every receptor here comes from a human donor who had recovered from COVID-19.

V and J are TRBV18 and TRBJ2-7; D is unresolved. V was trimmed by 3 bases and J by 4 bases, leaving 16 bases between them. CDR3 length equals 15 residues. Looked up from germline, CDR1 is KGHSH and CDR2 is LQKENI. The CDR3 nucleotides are TGTGCCAGCTCACCCCCAACAGTAGGGTTATACGAGCAGTACTTC. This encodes CASSPPTVGLYEQYF.

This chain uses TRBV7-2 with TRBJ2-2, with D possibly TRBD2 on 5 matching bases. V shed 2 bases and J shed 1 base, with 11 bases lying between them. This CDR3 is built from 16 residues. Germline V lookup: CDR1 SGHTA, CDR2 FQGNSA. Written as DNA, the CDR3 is TGTGCCAGCAGCTTAACGAGGGTCGAGAACACCGGGGAGCTGTTTTTT. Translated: CASSLTRVENTGELFF.

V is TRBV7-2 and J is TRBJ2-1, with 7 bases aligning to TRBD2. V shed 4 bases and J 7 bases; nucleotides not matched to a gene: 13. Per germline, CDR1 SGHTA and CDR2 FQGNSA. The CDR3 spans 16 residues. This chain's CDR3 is CASSSQEGGPGNEQFF. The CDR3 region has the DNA TGTGCCAGCAGCTCACAGGAGGGAGGGCCAGGGAATGAGCAGTTCTTC.

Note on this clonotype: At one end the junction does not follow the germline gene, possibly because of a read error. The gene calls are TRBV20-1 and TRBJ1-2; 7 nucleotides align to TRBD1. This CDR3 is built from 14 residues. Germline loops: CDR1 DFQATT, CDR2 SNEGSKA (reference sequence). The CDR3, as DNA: TGCAGTGCTACCCGCAGGGGGGATAACTATGGCTACGCCTTC. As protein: CSATRRGDNYGYAF.

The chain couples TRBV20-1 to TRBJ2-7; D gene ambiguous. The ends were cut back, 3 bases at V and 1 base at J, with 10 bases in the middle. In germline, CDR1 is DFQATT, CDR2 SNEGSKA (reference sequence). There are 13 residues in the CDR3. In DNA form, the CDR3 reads TGCAGTGCTAGGAAGCAGGCTTCCTACGAGCAGTACTTC. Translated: CSARKQASYEQYF.

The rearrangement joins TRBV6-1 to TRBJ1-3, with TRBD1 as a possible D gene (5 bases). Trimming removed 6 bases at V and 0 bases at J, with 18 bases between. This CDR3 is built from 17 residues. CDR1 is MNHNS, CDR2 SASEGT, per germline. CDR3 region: CASRSGRGGTSGNTIYF. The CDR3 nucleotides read TGTGCCAGCAGATCCGGGCGGGGGGGTACCTCTGGAAACACCATATATTTT.

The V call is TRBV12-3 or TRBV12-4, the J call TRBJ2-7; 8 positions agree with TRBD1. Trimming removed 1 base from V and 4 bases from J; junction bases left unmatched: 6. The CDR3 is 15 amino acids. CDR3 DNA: TGTGCCAGCAGTTTAGGCAGGGGGCGCGATTACGAGCAGTACTTC. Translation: CASSLGRGRDYEQYF.

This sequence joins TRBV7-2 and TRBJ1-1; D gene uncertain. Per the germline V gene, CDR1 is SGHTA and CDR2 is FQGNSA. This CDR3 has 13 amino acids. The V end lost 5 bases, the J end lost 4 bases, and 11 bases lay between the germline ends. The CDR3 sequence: CASSKYGPTEAFF. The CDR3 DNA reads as TGTGCCAGCAGCAAGTATGGACCCACTGAAGCTTTCTTT. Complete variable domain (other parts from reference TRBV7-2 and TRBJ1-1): GAGVSQSPSNKVTEKGKDVELRCDPISGHTALYWYRQSLGQGLEFLIYFQGNSAPDKSGLPSDRFSAERTGGSVSTLTIQRTQQEDSAVYLCASSKYGPTEAFFGQGTRLTVV.

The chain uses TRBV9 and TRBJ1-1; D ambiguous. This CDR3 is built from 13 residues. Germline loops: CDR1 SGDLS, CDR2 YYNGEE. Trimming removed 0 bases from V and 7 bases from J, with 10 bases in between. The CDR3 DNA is TGTGCCAGCAGCGTAGGGGTACGGGGTGAAGCTTTCTTT. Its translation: CASSVGVRGEAFF.

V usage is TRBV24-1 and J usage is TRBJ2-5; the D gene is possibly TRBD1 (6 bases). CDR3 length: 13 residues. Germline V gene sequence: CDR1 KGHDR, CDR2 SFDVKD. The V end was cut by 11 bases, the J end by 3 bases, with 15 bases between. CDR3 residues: CAISRGPKETQYF. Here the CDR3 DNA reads TGTGCCATCTCCAGGGGCCCGAAAGAGACCCAGTACTTC.

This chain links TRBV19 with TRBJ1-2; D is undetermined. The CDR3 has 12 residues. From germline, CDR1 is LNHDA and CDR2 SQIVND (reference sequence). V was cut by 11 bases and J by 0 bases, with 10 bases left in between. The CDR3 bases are TGTGCCGGCTCAGATGCTAACTATGGCTACACCTTC. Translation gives CAGSDANYGYTF.

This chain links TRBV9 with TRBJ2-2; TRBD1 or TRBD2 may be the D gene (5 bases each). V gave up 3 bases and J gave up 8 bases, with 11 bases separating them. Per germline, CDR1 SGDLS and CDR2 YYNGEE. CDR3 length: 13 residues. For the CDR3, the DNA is TGTGCCAGCAGCGAGGCCAGGGAGGGGGAGCTGTTTTTT. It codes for CASSEAREGELFF. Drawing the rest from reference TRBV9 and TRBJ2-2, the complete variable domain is DSGVTQTPKHLITATGQRVTLRCSPRSGDLSVYWYQQSLDQGLQFLIQYYNGEERAKGNILERFSAQQFPDLHSELNLSSLELGDSALYFCASSEAREGELFFGEGSRLTVL.

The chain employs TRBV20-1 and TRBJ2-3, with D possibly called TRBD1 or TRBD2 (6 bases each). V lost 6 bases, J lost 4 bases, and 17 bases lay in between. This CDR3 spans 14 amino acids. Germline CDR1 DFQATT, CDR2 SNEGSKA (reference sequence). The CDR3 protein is CSAESRGAPDTQYF. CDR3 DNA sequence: TGCAGTGCCGAGTCGAGGGGGGCCCCAGATACGCAGTATTTT.

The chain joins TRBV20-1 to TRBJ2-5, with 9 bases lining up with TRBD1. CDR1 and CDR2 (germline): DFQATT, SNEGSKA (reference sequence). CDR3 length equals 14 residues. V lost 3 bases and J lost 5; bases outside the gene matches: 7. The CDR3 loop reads CSASPGTGWETQYF. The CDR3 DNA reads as TGCAGTGCTAGCCCCGGGACAGGGTGGGAGACCCAGTACTTC.

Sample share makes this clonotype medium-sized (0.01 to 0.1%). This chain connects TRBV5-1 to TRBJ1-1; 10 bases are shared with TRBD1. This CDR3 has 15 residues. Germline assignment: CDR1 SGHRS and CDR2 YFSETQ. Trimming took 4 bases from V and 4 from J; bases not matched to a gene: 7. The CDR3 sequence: CASSRDRGRVTEAFF. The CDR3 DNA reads TGCGCCAGCAGCCGAGACAGGGGGCGCGTCACTGAAGCTTTCTTT.

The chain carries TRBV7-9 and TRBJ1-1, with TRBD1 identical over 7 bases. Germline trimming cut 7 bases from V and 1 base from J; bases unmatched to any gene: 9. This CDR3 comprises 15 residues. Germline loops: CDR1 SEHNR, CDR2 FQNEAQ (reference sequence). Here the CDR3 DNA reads TGTGCCAGCACCCTTACAGGGACAGCGAACACTGAAGCTTTCTTT. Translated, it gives CASTLTGTANTEAFF. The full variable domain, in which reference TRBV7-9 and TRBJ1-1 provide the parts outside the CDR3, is DTGVSQNPRHKITKRGQNVTFRCDPISEHNRLYWYRQTLGQGPEFLTYFQNEAQLEKSRLLSDRFSAERPKGSFSTLEIQRTEQGDSAMYLCASTLTGTANTEAFFGQGTRLTVV.

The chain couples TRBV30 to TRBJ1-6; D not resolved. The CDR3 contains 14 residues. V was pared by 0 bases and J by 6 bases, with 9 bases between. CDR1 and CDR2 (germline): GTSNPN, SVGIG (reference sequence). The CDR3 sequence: CAWSVRATNSPLHF. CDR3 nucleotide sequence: TGTGCCTGGAGTGTACGAGCCACTAATTCACCCCTCCACTTT.

The DNA for the CDR3 is TGTGCCAGCAGCCCTGCTACAGGGGGGGAGCAGTACTTC. Its protein is CASSPATGGEQYF. The J gene is TRBJ2-7, the V gene TRBV2; 8 bases are shared with TRBD1. The J segment lost 7 bases and the V segment lost 6 bases, leaving 8 bases of the junction unmatched. CDR1 and CDR2 from the germline V gene are SNHLY and FYNNEI. CDR3 size: 13 residues.

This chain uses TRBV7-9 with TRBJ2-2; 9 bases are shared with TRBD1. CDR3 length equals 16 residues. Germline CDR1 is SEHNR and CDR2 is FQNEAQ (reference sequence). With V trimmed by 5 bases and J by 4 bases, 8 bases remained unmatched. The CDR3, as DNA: TGTGCCAGCAGCCGAGGGACAGGGCGATCCACCGGGGAGCTGTTTTTT. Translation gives CASSRGTGRSTGELFF.

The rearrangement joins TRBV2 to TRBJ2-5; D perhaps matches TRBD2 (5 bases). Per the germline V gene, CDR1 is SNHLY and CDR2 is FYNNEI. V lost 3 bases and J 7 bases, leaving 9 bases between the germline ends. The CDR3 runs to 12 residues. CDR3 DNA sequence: TGTGCCAGCAGTGACGTAGGAGGGACCCAGTACTTC. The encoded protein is CASSDVGGTQYF. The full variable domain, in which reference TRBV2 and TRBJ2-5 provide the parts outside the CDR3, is EPEVTQTPSHQVTQMGQEVILRCVPISNHLYFYWYRQILGQKVEFLVSFYNNEISEKSEIFDDQFSVERPDGSNFTLKIRSTKLEDSAMYFCASSDVGGTQYFGPGTRLLVL.

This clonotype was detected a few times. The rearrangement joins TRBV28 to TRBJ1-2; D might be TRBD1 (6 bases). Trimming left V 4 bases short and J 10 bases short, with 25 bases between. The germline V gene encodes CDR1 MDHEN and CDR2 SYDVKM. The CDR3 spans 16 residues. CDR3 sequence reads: CASSSTSVFRDMYYTF. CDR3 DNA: TGTGCCAGCAGTTCCACTTCCGTTTTTAGGGACATGTACTACACCTTC.

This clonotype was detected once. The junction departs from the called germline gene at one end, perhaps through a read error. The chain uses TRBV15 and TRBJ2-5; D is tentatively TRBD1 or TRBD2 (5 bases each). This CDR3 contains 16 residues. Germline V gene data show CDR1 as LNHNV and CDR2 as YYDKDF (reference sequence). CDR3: CATSRGSGRVQEAQYF. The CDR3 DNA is TGTGCCACCAGCAGAGGGTCGGGGCGGGTTCAAGAGGCCCAGTACTTC.

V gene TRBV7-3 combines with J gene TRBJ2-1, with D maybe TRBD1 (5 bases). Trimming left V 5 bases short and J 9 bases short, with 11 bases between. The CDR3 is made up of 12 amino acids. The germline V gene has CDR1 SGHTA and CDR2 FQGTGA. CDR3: CASSLTGGEQFF. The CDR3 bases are TGTGCCAGCAGCCTCACAGGCGGTGAGCAGTTCTTC.

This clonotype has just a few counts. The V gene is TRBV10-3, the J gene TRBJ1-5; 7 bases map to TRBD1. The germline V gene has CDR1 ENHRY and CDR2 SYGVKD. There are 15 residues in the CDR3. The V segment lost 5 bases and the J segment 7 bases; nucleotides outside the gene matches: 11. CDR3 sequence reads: CAISPRQGGGQPQHF. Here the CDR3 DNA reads TGTGCCATCAGTCCCCGACAGGGCGGAGGACAGCCCCAGCATTTT.

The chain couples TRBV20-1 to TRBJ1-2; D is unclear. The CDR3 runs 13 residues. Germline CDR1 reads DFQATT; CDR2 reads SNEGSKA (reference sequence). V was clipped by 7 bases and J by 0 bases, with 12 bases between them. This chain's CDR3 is CSGRVLPNYGYTF. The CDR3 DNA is TGCAGTGGGAGAGTCCTCCCTAACTATGGCTACACCTTC.